This T cell receptor beta chain originates from a study of a mutant IDH1 vaccine in newly diagnosed glioma. Across the study: Vaccine dosing followed radiotherapy by 4-6 weeks, or accompanied temozolomide cycles.

Documented time point: week 5, during vaccination. Each dose of the vaccine consisted of 300 ug of mutant IDH1 20-mer peptide, with topical imiquimod. In the case of this clone: Its antigen is still unknown.

The CDR3 sequence is 14 residues long. With V trimmed by 8 bases and J by 7 bases, 8 bases remained unmatched. Germline-derived CDR1 and CDR2 are SEHNR and FQNEAQ (reference sequence). Libraries were prepared by immunoSEQ multiplex PCR; TCRdb keeps only in-frame clonotypes and omits some of them. The repertoire includes over 50,000 clones, about 86% of them detected once, and roughly 3.5% sits in the top ten. The specimen was PBMCs, collected from a glioma patient whose treatment included an IDH1 peptide vaccine. This TCR derives from a man younger than 45 with glioma. This chain links TRBV7-9 with TRBJ2-5; 12 positions match TRBD2. CDR3 sequence reads: CASELAGGGGTQYF. As DNA, the CDR3 is TGTGCCAGCGAACTAGCGGGGGGAGGCGGGACCCAGTACTTC.